The clone carrying this T cell receptor (beta chain) has a count of ten or more. The CDR3 totals 16 residues. V was clipped by 5 bases and J by 1 base; unmatched bases: 10. Germline V gene data show CDR1 as MDHEN and CDR2 as SYDVKM. The data are from a study of T cells in Graves' hyperthyroidism and ophthalmopathy. RNA transcripts provided the source from which TCR beta CDR3 regions were amplified. RT-PCR in the first round (using the HTBI primer set) targeted the TCR CDR3. TCRdb reprocessed the multiplex PCR reads with MiXCR, giving one entry per CDR3 protein. The sample yields about 400,000 distinct CDR3 sequences, 14% seen once.

The TCR originated in a woman younger than 45 with Graves' ophthalmopathy. The source material was blood. The chain joins TRBV28 to TRBJ1-2; 7 bases map to TRBD1. In DNA, the CDR3 is TGTGCCAGCAGTCCCTCGGGGGGACAGAGTAACTATGGCTACACCTTC. Translated: CASSPSGGQSNYGYTF.